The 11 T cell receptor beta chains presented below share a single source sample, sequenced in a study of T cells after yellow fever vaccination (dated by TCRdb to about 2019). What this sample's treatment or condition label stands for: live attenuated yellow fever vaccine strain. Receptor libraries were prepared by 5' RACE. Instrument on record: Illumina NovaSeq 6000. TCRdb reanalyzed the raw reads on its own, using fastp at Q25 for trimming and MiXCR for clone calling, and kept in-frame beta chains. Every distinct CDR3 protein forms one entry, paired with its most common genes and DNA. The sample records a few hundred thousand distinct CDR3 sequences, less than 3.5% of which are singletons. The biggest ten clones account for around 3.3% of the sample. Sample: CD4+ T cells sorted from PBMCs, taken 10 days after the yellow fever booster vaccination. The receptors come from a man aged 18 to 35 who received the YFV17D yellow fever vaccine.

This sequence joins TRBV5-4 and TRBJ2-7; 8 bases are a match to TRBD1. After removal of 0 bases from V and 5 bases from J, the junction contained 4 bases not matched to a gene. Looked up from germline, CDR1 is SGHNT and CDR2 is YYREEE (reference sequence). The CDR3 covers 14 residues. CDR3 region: CASSLGGTGDEQYV. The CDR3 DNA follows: TGTGCCAGCAGCTTGGGGGGGACAGGTGACGAGCAGTACGTC.

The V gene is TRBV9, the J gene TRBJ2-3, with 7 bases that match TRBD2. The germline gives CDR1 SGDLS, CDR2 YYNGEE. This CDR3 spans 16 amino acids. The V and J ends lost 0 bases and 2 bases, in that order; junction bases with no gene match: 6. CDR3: CASSVGAAGPTDTQYF. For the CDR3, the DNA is TGTGCCAGCAGCGTAGGAGCAGCGGGGCCCACAGATACGCAGTATTTT.

CDR3 protein: CATRPPAGITQYF. CDR3 DNA sequence: TGTGCCACTCGGCCGCCCGCGGGGATTACGCAGTATTTT. This chain links TRBV19 with TRBJ2-3; D perhaps matches TRBD2 (6 bases). The V gene lost 10 bases and the J gene lost 8 bases, with 19 bases spanning the gap. The CDR3 has 13 amino acids. Germline V gives CDR1 LNHDA, CDR2 SQIVND (reference sequence).

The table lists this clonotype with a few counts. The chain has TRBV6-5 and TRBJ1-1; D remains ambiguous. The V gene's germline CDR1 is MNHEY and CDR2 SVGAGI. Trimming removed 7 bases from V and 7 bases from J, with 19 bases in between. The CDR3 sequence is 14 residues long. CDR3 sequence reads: CASTSSGSADEAFF. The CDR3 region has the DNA TGTGCCAGCACCTCCTCCGGCTCTGCAGATGAAGCTTTCTTT.

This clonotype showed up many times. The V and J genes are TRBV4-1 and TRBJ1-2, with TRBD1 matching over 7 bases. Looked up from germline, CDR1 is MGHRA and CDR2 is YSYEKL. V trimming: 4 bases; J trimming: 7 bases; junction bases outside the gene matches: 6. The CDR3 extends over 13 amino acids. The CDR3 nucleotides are TGCGCCAGCAGCCTTACAGGGGTAGGTGGCTACACCTTC. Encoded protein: CASSLTGVGGYTF.

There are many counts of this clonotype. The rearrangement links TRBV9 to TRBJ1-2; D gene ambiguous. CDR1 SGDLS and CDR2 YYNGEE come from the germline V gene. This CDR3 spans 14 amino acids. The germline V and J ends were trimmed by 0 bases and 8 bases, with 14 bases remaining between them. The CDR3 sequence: CASSVVAAGGGYTF. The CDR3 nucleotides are TGTGCCAGCAGCGTAGTTGCTGCTGGAGGCGGCTACACCTTC.

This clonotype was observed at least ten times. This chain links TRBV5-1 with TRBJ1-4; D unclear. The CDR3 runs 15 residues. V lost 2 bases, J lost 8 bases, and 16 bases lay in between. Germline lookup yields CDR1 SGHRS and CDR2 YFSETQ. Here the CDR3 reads CASSFGGMLREKLFF. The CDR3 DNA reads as TGCGCCAGCAGCTTCGGTGGCATGTTGCGGGAAAAACTGTTTTTT.

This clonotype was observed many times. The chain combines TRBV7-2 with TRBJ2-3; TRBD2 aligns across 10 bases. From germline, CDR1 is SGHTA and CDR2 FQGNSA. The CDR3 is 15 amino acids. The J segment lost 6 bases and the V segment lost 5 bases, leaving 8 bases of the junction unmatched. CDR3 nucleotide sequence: TGTGCCAGCAGCATGAGCGGGGGGGCCGCCGATACGCAGTATTTT. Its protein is CASSMSGGAADTQYF.

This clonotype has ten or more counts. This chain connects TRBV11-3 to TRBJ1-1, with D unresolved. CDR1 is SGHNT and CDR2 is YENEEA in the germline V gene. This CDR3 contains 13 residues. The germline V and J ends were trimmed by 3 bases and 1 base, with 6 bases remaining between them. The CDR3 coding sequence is TGTGCCAGCAGCTTCGACGGGAACACTGAAGCTTTCTTT. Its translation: CASSFDGNTEAFF.

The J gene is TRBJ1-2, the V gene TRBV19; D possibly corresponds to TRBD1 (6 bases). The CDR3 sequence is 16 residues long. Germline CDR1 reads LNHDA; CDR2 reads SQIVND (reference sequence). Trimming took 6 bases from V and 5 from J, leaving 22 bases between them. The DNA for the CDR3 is TGTGCCAGTAGCTCCCGCCAGACAGGACCGGGGTATGGCTACACCTTC. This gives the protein CASSSRQTGPGYGYTF.

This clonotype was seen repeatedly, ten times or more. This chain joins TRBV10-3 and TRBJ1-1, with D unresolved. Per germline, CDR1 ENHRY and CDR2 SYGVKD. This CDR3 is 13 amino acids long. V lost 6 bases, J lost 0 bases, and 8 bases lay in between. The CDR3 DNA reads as TGTGCCATCAGGAGCCCCATGAACACTGAAGCTTTCTTT. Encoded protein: CAIRSPMNTEAFF.